The 8 T cell receptor beta chains listed next were all sequenced from one sample in a study of blood T cell repertoires in COVID-19. Sequencing was performed with immunoSEQ multiplex PCR; in TCRdb, only in-frame clones are kept and a portion is missing. The data hold about 300,000 clones, with around 89% observed a single time. Material: peripheral blood. These receptors came from a woman in her 30s with COVID-19, enrolled during active disease.

The rearrangement uses TRBV2 and TRBJ1-5; TRBD1 agrees at 9 bases. Germline values: CDR1 SNHLY, CDR2 FYNNEI. V lost 5 bases and J lost 7; bases outside the gene matches: 6. The CDR3 is 14 amino acids. The CDR3 DNA sequence: TGTGCCAGCAGTTCTGTTGGACAGGGGCAGCCCCAGCATTTT. It specifies CASSSVGQGQPQHF.

The chain couples TRBV5-5 to TRBJ1-4; the match to TRBD1 covers 11 bases. Per the germline V gene, CDR1 is SGHKS and CDR2 is YYEKEE (reference sequence). V was clipped by 4 bases and J by 8 bases; unmatched bases: 4. CDR3 length: 14 amino acids. CDR3 sequence reads: CASSRGQGAEKLFF. CDR3 nucleotide sequence: TGTGCCAGCAGCCGAGGACAGGGGGCAGAAAAACTGTTTTTT.

The chain joins TRBV7-6 to TRBJ2-7; 9 nucleotides align to TRBD2. CDR1 and CDR2 from the germline V gene are SGHVS and FNYEAQ. This CDR3 is 15 amino acids long. V lost 2 bases to trimming and J lost 7 bases; unmatched junction nucleotides: 9. CDR3 in amino acids: CASSLSSSGVGEQYF. CDR3 coding DNA: TGTGCCAGCAGCTTATCGTCTAGCGGGGTTGGGGAGCAGTACTTC.

The chain is built from TRBV7-2 and TRBJ1-5, with 7 bases matching TRBD1. CDR3 size: 15 residues. Looked up from germline, CDR1 is SGHTA and CDR2 is FQGNSA. V shed 3 bases, J shed 6 bases, and the junction held 8 bases outside the gene matches. Written as DNA, the CDR3 is TGTGCCAGCAGCTTTACAGGGGTCTCCGCTCAGCCCCAGCATTTT. Protein product: CASSFTGVSAQPQHF.

This chain connects TRBV27 to TRBJ1-5; D call uncertain. Trimming removed 5 bases from V and 6 bases from J, with 8 bases in between. CDR1 and CDR2 from the germline V gene are MNHEY and SMNVEV (reference sequence). CDR3 length: 12 residues. The CDR3 sequence is CASSKGSQPQHF. CDR3 sequence (DNA): TGTGCCAGCAGTAAAGGGAGTCAGCCCCAGCATTTT.

The rearrangement joins TRBV14 to TRBJ1-6; D gene unclear. Germline V lookup: CDR1 SGHDN, CDR2 FVKESK. V was shortened by 0 bases and J by 14 bases, with 11 bases between the two germline ends. This CDR3 is 13 amino acids long. The CDR3 region is CASSQDFRVALHF. CDR3 DNA sequence: TGTGCCAGCAGCCAAGATTTTCGGGTGGCCCTCCACTTT. The whole variable domain, remainder taken from reference TRBV14 and TRBJ1-6, is EAGVTQFPSHSVIEKGQTVTLRCDPISGHDNLYWYRRVMGKEIKFLLHFVKESKQDESGMPNNRFLAERTGGTYSTLKVQPAELEDSGVYFCASSQDFRVALHFGNGTRLTVT.

The V call is TRBV24-1, the J call TRBJ2-1; TRBD2 aligns across 9 bases. The CDR3 consists of 17 residues. Germline V CDR1 and CDR2: KGHDR, SFDVKD. V was clipped by 3 bases and J by 4 bases; unmatched bases: 9. The CDR3 region is CATSDGIAGAAYNEQFF. In DNA form, the CDR3 reads TGTGCCACCAGTGATGGGATAGCGGGGGCCGCGTACAATGAGCAGTTCTTC.

This clone was observed once. The rearrangement links TRBV9 to TRBJ2-3; 7 nucleotides line up with TRBD2. This CDR3 is 17 amino acids long. Trimming removed 4 bases from V and 1 base from J; junction bases left unmatched: 12. Germline assignment: CDR1 SGDLS and CDR2 YYNGEE. Here the CDR3 reads CASSLAWEGHRTDTQYF. CDR3 nucleotide sequence: TGTGCCAGCAGCTTGGCCTGGGAGGGGCACCGCACAGATACGCAGTATTTT.